This TCR beta chain was identified during a study of regulatory T cells in long-lasting Graves disease. Arm-PCR of CDR3 regions and iRepertoire HTBI primers were used to build TCR beta libraries. One entry per CDR3 protein, called by TCRdb with MiXCR from the multiplex PCR reads. The sample has about 560,000 distinct CDR3 sequences; 15% to 20% are singletons. Noted time point: newly diagnosed GD, antithyroid drugs for less than 3 months. Isolated PBMC RNA provided the starting material for the TCR library. The CDR3 is 16 amino acids. Trimming took off 5 bases at V and 1 base at J, with 17 bases between the two ends. The germline V gene has CDR1 SGHAT and CDR2 FQDESV (reference sequence). A remark on this clonotype: What it recognizes is unknown.

Points from the study as a whole: Newly diagnosed patients had higher TCR diversity than persistent Graves' patients did. With persistent disease, TRBV28, TRBJ1-2 and TRBJ2-5 were the favored segments. Exclusively peripheral blood, rather than thyroid tissue, was studied.

The same sample was also used in a study of T cells in Graves' hyperthyroidism and ophthalmopathy. As that report states: Patients were excluded for uncontrolled infection, other autoimmune disease, pregnancy or lactation.

V usage is TRBV11-1 and J usage is TRBJ1-1; D is perhaps TRBD1 (6 bases). Material: peripheral blood mononuclear cells (PBMCs), obtained at new diagnosis, from a patient treated with antithyroid drugs. The clonotype was recovered from a young man with Graves disease. The CDR3 DNA follows: TGTGCCAGCAGCCAAGTCATGACAGGAGGGAACACTGAAGCTTTCTTT. Protein: CASSQVMTGGNTEAFF.